This T cell receptor beta chain was sequenced during a study of identical twins. Carrying unique molecular identifiers, the cDNA also gained a universal primer site through template switching. Each CDR3 protein is one row after TCRdb ran MiXCR on the 5' RACE reads. The repertoire holds 700,000 or so distinct CDR3 sequences, with 21% as singletons. Trimming took off 8 bases at V and 7 bases at J, with 12 bases between the two ends. This CDR3 is 11 amino acids long. CDR1 is MNHEY and CDR2 is SVGAGI in the germline V gene. Study findings and constraints: Out-of-frame alpha sequences common to twins exhibited a surplus of low generation probability. Analyses of zero insertions could, in part, be confounded by invariant MAIT and iNKT cells.

This clonotype was seen repeatedly, ten times or more. Its antigen is not identified. These data also featured in a second study, about T cells expressing NK-cell markers.

The source material was PBMCs. The chain is built from TRBV6-5 and TRBJ2-7; no clear D. The receptor was isolated from a woman under 30 in good health. CDR3 loop: CASGRNREQYF. The CDR3 DNA reads as TGTGCCAGCGGCCGGAACCGGGAGCAGTACTTC.